The 29 T cell receptor beta chains below were found in one sample sequenced in a study of cytomegalovirus exposure and HLA in healthy donors. Vbeta (60) and Jbeta (13) primers were used in the PCR. Here immunoSEQ multiplex PCR was the method, and the copy in TCRdb shows in-frame clones only, minus some. The sample gives about 96,000 clones, roughly 74% of which show up once; roughly 3% is in the top ten. Sequencing used PBMCs. These receptors were obtained from a female donor in good health and CMV-seropositive.

The chain employs TRBV7-2 and TRBJ2-7, with D perhaps matching TRBD2 (5 bases). The CDR3 has 12 residues. V was shortened by 5 bases and J by 4 bases, with 9 bases between the two germline ends. Germline CDR1 reads SGHTA; CDR2 reads FQGNSA. The CDR3 sequence: CASSTDFYEQYF. The CDR3 DNA reads TGTGCCAGCAGCACGGACTTTTACGAGCAGTACTTC.

The chain recombines TRBV6-6 with TRBJ2-7; a possible D gene is TRBD2 (6 bases). Germline V gives CDR1 MNHNY, CDR2 SVGAGI (reference sequence). The CDR3 is made up of 14 amino acids. Between the trimmed V and J ends, which lost 7 bases and 0 bases, there was a span of 13 bases. CDR3 sequence (DNA): TGTGCCAGCATCCAGGACGGGAGCTCCTACGAGCAGTACTTC. As protein: CASIQDGSSYEQYF.

The chain couples TRBV4-1 to TRBJ1-1; no definite D call. Trimming left V 0 bases short and J 11 bases short, with 13 bases between. The CDR3 is made up of 13 amino acids. The germline V gene has CDR1 MGHRA and CDR2 YSYEKL. In DNA form, the CDR3 reads TGCGCCAGCAGCCAAGATCTGGGGAGAGGGGCTTTCTTT. Protein product: CASSQDLGRGAFF.

The chain recombines TRBV30 with TRBJ2-7, with D possibly being TRBD2 (5 bases). With 3 bases removed from V and 0 bases from J, the gap between germline ends came to 12 bases. In germline, CDR1 is GTSNPN, CDR2 SVGIG (reference sequence). The CDR3 spans 14 residues. Here the CDR3 reads CAWSGVTDSYEQYF. CDR3 DNA: TGTGCCTGGAGCGGGGTTACCGACTCCTACGAGCAGTACTTC.

The chain links TRBV7-2 to TRBJ2-7; 9 bases map to TRBD1. J was trimmed by 6 bases and V by 0 bases; bases with no gene match: 6. CDR1 is SGHTA and CDR2 is FQGNSA in the germline V gene. The CDR3 has 15 residues. The CDR3 spells CASSLAGTGISEQYF. CDR3 DNA: TGTGCCAGCAGCTTAGCCGGGACAGGGATTTCCGAGCAGTACTTC.

The gene calls are TRBV15 and TRBJ1-2; D is possibly TRBD1 (6 bases). This CDR3 has 14 residues. Between the trimmed V and J ends, which lost 3 bases and 8 bases, there was a span of 16 bases. Germline assignment: CDR1 LNHNV and CDR2 YYDKDF (reference sequence). CDR3 protein: CATSRKTGLAGYTF. The CDR3 nucleotides read TGTGCCACCAGCAGGAAAACAGGGCTTGCGGGCTACACCTTC.

The rearrangement joins TRBV10-3 to TRBJ2-5, with D tentatively TRBD1 (6 bases). The germline V gene encodes CDR1 ENHRY and CDR2 SYGVKD. Deletions cut 4 bases from V and 5 bases from J, with 11 bases between. This CDR3 is built from 13 residues. CDR3 sequence (DNA): TGTGCCATCAGTGGGGACATCGCGGAGACCCAGTACTTC. Translated, it gives CAISGDIAETQYF.

The genes are TRBV6-6 and TRBJ1-4, with 7 bases identical to TRBD1. CDR3 size: 14 residues. Germline V gene sequence: CDR1 MNHNY, CDR2 SVGAGI (reference sequence). J gave up 8 bases and V 5 bases, and 8 bases lay outside the gene matches. The CDR3 loop reads CASSSRQGVEKLFF. In nucleotides, the CDR3 is TGTGCCAGCAGTAGCCGACAGGGCGTGGAAAAACTGTTTTTT.

This clone appeared a single time. J is TRBJ2-1 and V is TRBV4-1, with D perhaps matching TRBD2 (6 bases). V lost 4 bases and J lost 6, with 13 bases in between. CDR3 length: 14 amino acids. In germline, CDR1 is MGHRA, CDR2 YSYEKL. CDR3 loop: CASSLRDFANEQFF. Here the CDR3 DNA reads TGCGCCAGCAGCCTCCGGGACTTTGCCAATGAGCAGTTCTTC.

The J gene is TRBJ1-1, the V gene TRBV25-1; 10 nucleotides line up with TRBD1. V gave up 8 bases and J gave up 4 bases; unmatched junction bases: 1. The CDR3 runs 12 residues. From germline, CDR1 is MGHDK and CDR2 SYGVNS. CDR3 amino acids: CASRQGATEAFF. Written as DNA, the CDR3 is TGTGCCAGCCGACAGGGGGCCACTGAAGCTTTCTTT.

This clone was seen just once. The chain combines TRBV27 with TRBJ1-5, with D tentatively TRBD1 (5 bases). V gave up 11 bases and J gave up 2 bases, with 13 bases separating them. The CDR3 has 13 residues. Germline-derived CDR1 and CDR2 are MNHEY and SMNVEV (reference sequence). The CDR3 DNA sequence: TGTGCCGTCCTAGGAGGGGGCAATCAGCCCCAGCATTTT. Protein product: CAVLGGGNQPQHF.

The genes are TRBV27 and TRBJ1-1, with D tentatively TRBD1 (5 bases). Looked up from germline, CDR1 is MNHEY and CDR2 is SMNVEV (reference sequence). This CDR3 is 14 amino acids long. V was trimmed by 5 bases and J by 5 bases, leaving 15 bases between them. The CDR3 spells CASSPLNGGTEAFF. CDR3 sequence (DNA): TGTGCCAGCAGTCCCCTAAATGGGGGGACTGAAGCTTTCTTT.

This clone was counted only a few times. The gene calls are TRBV7-7 and TRBJ2-2, with 7 bases identical to TRBD2. This CDR3 spans 15 amino acids. Germline V CDR1 and CDR2: SSHAT, FNYEAQ (reference sequence). CDR3 region: CASGTGGVGTGELFF. In DNA, the CDR3 is TGTGCTAGCGGTACGGGGGGAGTTGGGACCGGGGAGCTGTTTTTT.

V gene TRBV10-3 combines with J gene TRBJ1-1; tentative D call: TRBD1 (6 bases). Germline loops: CDR1 ENHRY, CDR2 SYGVKD. The CDR3 spans 13 residues. Trimming left V 7 bases short and J 5 bases short, with 14 bases between. The CDR3 coding sequence is TGTGCCATCAAGGGGGAATATTATACTGAAGCTTTCTTT. Protein: CAIKGEYYTEAFF.

The chain is built from TRBV7-9 and TRBJ1-1; D may be TRBD1 (6 bases). Germline CDR1 is SEHNR and CDR2 is FQNEAQ (reference sequence). V dropped 6 bases and J dropped 3 bases, with 11 bases sitting between them. The length of the CDR3 is 13 residues. The CDR3 sequence is CASRLYRDTEAFF. The CDR3 bases are TGTGCCAGCAGACTCTACAGGGACACTGAAGCTTTCTTT. The full variable domain, with the rest looked up from reference TRBV7-9 and TRBJ1-1, is DTGVSQNPRHKITKRGQNVTFRCDPISEHNRLYWYRQTLGQGPEFLTYFQNEAQLEKSRLLSDRFSAERPKGSFSTLEIQRTEQGDSAMYLCASRLYRDTEAFFGQGTRLTVV.

This chain uses TRBV2 with TRBJ2-1; D ambiguous. The CDR3 runs to 12 residues. Germline-derived CDR1 and CDR2 are SNHLY and FYNNEI. Trimming shortened V by 0 bases and J by 13 bases, and 10 bases separated the two germline ends. The CDR3 loop reads CASSEALTVQFF. The CDR3 nucleotides read TGTGCCAGCAGTGAAGCCTTAACGGTACAGTTCTTC. Full variable domain (missing parts from reference TRBV2 and TRBJ2-1): EPEVTQTPSHQVTQMGQEVILRCVPISNHLYFYWYRQILGQKVEFLVSFYNNEISEKSEIFDDQFSVERPDGSNFTLKIRSTKLEDSAMYFCASSEALTVQFFGPGTRLTVL.

This chain connects TRBV4-2 to TRBJ1-2; D perhaps matches TRBD1 (5 bases). V lost 0 bases to trimming and J lost 4 bases, with 12 bases between them. The CDR3 sequence is 15 residues long. CDR1 is LGHNA and CDR2 is YNFKEQ in the germline V gene. DNA for the CDR3: TGTGCCAGCAGCCAAGATTTAGGAGGGACCTATGGCTACACCTTC. This encodes CASSQDLGGTYGYTF.

This chain links TRBV10-3 with TRBJ2-7; D may be TRBD2 (6 bases). Trimming shortened V by 3 bases and J by 6 bases, and 12 bases separated the two germline ends. The V gene's germline CDR1 is ENHRY and CDR2 SYGVKD. The CDR3 is made up of 13 amino acids. DNA of the CDR3: TGTGCCATCAGTGACGCGGGGTCGGTCGAGCAGTACTTC. Amino acids: CAISDAGSVEQYF.

The V and J genes are TRBV11-2 and TRBJ2-1, with D tentatively TRBD2 (5 bases). The CDR3 consists of 14 residues. CDR1 and CDR2 from the germline V gene are SGHAT and FQNNGV. V gave up 3 bases and J gave up 8 bases, with 14 bases separating them. Here the CDR3 DNA reads TGTGCCAGCAGCTTGAGGGCCCAGAAGTATGAGCAGTTCTTC. Amino acid sequence: CASSLRAQKYEQFF.

The chain carries TRBV10-3 and TRBJ2-1, with 9 nucleotides matching TRBD2. Germline trimming cut 3 bases from V and 4 bases from J; bases unmatched to any gene: 4. The germline V gene has CDR1 ENHRY and CDR2 SYGVKD. This CDR3 is built from 15 residues. The CDR3 nucleotides are TGTGCCATCAGTGAATTGGGACTAGCTTACAATGAGCAGTTCTTC. This encodes CAISELGLAYNEQFF.

This clone appeared a few times. The chain joins TRBV7-3 to TRBJ1-1; D call uncertain. The CDR3 runs to 14 residues. The V gene lost 6 bases and the J gene lost 1 base, with 12 bases spanning the gap. Germline loops: CDR1 SGHTA, CDR2 FQGTGA. CDR3 in DNA: TGTGCCAGCAGTTCAGTCGGCGGGAACACTGAAGCTTTCTTT. Its protein is CASSSVGGNTEAFF.

This clone showed up just once. This chain joins TRBV11-2 and TRBJ2-7, with D unclear. V lost 2 bases to trimming and J lost 4 bases, with 6 bases between them. Germline V gene sequence: CDR1 SGHAT, CDR2 FQNNGV. There are 12 residues in the CDR3. The CDR3 spells CASSLTAYEQYF. CDR3 sequence (DNA): TGTGCCAGCAGCTTAACAGCTTACGAGCAGTACTTC.

The V and J genes are TRBV15 and TRBJ2-7, with D possibly being TRBD2 (7 bases). Trimming shortened V by 4 bases and J by 2 bases, and 12 bases separated the two germline ends. CDR1 and CDR2 (germline): LNHNV, YYDKDF (reference sequence). CDR3 length: 14 residues. The CDR3 DNA follows: TGTGCCACCAGCACCAGGGGAGGGGCCTACGAGCAGTACTTC. This gives the protein CATSTRGGAYEQYF.

The chain recombines TRBV4-1 with TRBJ2-3; D unresolved. The germline V gene has CDR1 MGHRA and CDR2 YSYEKL. This CDR3 is 15 amino acids long. Trimming pared 0 bases from V and 2 bases from J, leaving 9 bases between. The CDR3 is CASSQDRSSTDTQYF. As DNA, the CDR3 is TGCGCCAGCAGCCAAGATAGAAGCTCCACAGATACGCAGTATTTT.

The chain employs TRBV11-2 and TRBJ2-5, with a weak D call TRBD1 (5 bases). Germline CDR1 and CDR2: SGHAT and FQNNGV. CDR3 length: 15 amino acids. Trimming removed 6 bases from V and 3 bases from J, with 17 bases in between. CDR3 sequence reads: CASRRTRQFEETQYF. CDR3 coding DNA: TGTGCCAGCAGACGCACGCGACAGTTCGAAGAGACCCAGTACTTC.

The V and J genes are TRBV30 and TRBJ2-3; perhaps TRBD1 as D (6 bases). V was cut by 0 bases and J by 7 bases, with 11 bases left in between. The CDR3 extends over 13 amino acids. Germline CDR1 is GTSNPN and CDR2 is SVGIG (reference sequence). CDR3 bases: TGTGCCTGGAGTGTACAGGGTGGAAATACGCAGTATTTT. It is translated as CAWSVQGGNTQYF.

CDR3 nucleotide sequence: TGTGCCAGCAGCCCCGGGACTAGCGGGAGAGATGAGCAGTTCTTC. As protein: CASSPGTSGRDEQFF. V is TRBV6-5 and J is TRBJ2-1; 14 bases match TRBD2. The germline V gene encodes CDR1 MNHEY and CDR2 SVGAGI. The J segment lost 8 bases and the V segment lost 6 bases, leaving 6 bases of the junction unmatched. This CDR3 is built from 15 residues.

The chain links TRBV28 to TRBJ1-6, with D possibly TRBD1 on 5 matching bases. The CDR3 runs 14 residues. Trimming stripped 2 bases from V and 8 bases from J, with 10 bases between. Germline CDR1 and CDR2: MDHEN and SYDVKM. CDR3 bases: TGTGCCAGCAGTTTACCTCAGGGTGATTCACCCCTCCACTTT. The encoded protein is CASSLPQGDSPLHF.

This clone was detected only a few times. V is TRBV19 and J is TRBJ2-5; the D is unclear. Trimming cost V 3 bases and J 0 bases, with 5 bases left between them. This CDR3 has 13 residues. Per germline, CDR1 LNHDA and CDR2 SQIVND (reference sequence). This CDR3 reads CASSIRDQETQYF. CDR3 bases: TGTGCCAGTAGTATCCGGGACCAAGAGACCCAGTACTTC.